This TCR beta chain was sequenced for a study of blood T cell repertoires in COVID-19. The wider study: COVID-19 samples, acute and convalescent, were from the United States, Italy and Spain.

Participant-given clinical history determined each cohort assignment. The recovered donors of Cohort 3 showed two negative PCRs, clearance, or symptom resolution. The CDR3 is made up of 12 amino acids. The germline V gene has CDR1 SGHRS and CDR2 YFSETQ. V was trimmed by 4 bases and J by 7 bases, leaving 10 bases between them. In the original analysis: Reference gene primer amplification gave nucleated cell count estimates. Data came from immunoSEQ multiplex PCR; TCRdb stores just in-frame clones and leaves some out. V, J and clone size reflect that table, while D and trimming were determined from the DNA. This repertoire shows roughly 300,000 clones, about 85% found once; its top ten account for 5.5% to 7%.

V and J are TRBV5-1 and TRBJ2-3; D gene ambiguous. Sequencing input: PBMCs or T cells enriched from blood (not recorded which). The clonotype originates from a woman in her 30s who had recovered from COVID-19. CDR3 nucleotide sequence: TGCGCCAGCAGCGTGGACGCGAATACGCAGTATTTT. This encodes CASSVDANTQYF.